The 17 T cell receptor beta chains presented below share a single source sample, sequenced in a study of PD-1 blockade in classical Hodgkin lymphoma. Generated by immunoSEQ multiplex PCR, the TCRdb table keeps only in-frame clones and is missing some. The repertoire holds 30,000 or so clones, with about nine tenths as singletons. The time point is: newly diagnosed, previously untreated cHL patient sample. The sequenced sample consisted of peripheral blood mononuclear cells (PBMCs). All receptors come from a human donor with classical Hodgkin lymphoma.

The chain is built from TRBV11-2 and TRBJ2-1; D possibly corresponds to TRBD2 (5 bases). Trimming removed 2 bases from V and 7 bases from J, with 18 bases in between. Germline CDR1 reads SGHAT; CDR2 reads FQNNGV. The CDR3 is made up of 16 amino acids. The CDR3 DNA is TGTGCCAGCAGCTTAATCGGCGGGCTAGTGGCAAATGAGCAGTTCTTC. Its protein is CASSLIGGLVANEQFF.

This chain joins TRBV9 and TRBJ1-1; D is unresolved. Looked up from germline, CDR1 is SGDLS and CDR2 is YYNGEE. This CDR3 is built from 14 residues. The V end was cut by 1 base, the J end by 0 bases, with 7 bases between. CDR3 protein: CASSVLSLNTEAFF. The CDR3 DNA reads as TGTGCCAGCAGCGTACTAAGTTTGAACACTGAAGCTTTCTTT.

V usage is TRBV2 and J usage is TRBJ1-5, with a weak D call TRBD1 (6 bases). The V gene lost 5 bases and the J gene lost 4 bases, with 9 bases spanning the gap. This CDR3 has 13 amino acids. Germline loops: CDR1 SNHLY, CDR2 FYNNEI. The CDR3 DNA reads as TGTGCCAGCAGTCCTCAGGGGAATCAGCCCCAGCATTTT. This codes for CASSPQGNQPQHF.

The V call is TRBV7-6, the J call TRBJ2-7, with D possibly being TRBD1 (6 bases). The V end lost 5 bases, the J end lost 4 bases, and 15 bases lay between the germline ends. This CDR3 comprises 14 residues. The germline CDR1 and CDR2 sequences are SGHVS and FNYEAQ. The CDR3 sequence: CASSPRTDSYEQYF. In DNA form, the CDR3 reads TGTGCCAGCAGCCCTCGGACAGACTCTTACGAGCAGTACTTC. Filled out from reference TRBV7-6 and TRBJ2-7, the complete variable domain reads GAGVSQSPRYKVTKRGQDVALRCDPISGHVSLYWYRQALGQGPEFLTYFNYEAQQDKSGLPNDRFSAERPEGSISTLTIQRTEQRDSAMYRCASSPRTDSYEQYFGPGTRLTVT.

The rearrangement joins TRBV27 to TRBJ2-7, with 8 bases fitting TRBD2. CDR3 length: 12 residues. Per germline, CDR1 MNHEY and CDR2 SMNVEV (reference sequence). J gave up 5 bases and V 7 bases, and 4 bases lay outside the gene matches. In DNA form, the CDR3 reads TGTGCCAGCACTACTAGCGGCAACGAGCAGTACTTC. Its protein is CASTTSGNEQYF.

CDR3 sequence reads: CASSLRYQDSNQPQHF. The CDR3, as DNA: TGTGCCAGCAGTCTCCGATATCAGGATAGCAATCAGCCCCAGCATTTT. The chain joins TRBV27 to TRBJ1-5, with no clear D. V shed 5 bases and J shed 0 bases, with 14 bases lying between them. This CDR3 has 16 residues. Germline-derived CDR1 and CDR2 are MNHEY and SMNVEV (reference sequence).

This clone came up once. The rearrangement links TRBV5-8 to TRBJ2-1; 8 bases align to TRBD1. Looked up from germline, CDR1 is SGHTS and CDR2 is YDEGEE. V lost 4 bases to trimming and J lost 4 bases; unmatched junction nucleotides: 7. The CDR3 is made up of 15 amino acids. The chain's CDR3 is CASSGPGQVYNEQFF. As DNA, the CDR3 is TGTGCCAGCAGCGGGCCGGGACAGGTATACAATGAGCAGTTCTTC. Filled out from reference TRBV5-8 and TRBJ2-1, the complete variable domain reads EAGVTQSPTHLIKTRGQQATLRCSPISGHTSVYWYQQALGLGLQFLLWYDEGEERNRGNFPPRFSGRQFPNYSSELNVNALELEDSALYLCASSGPGQVYNEQFFGPGTRLTVL.

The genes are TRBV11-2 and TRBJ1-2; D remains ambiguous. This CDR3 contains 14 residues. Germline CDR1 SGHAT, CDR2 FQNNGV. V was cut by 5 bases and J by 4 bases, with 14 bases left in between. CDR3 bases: TGTGCCAGCAGCCCCGCAGCGTCTAGCTATGGCTACACCTTC. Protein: CASSPAASSYGYTF.

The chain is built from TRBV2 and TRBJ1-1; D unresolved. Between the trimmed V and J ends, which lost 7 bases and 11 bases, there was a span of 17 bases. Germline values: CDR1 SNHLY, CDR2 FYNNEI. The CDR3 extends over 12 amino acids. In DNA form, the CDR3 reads TGTGCCAGCACCCTTGTCAGTACGTTGGCTTTCTTT. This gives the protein CASTLVSTLAFF.

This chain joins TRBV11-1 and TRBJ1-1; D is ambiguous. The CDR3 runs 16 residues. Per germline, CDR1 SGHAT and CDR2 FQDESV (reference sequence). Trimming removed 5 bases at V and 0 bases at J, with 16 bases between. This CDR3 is CASSPAYSTMNTEAFF. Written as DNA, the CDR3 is TGTGCCAGCAGCCCCGCATACTCAACTATGAACACTGAAGCTTTCTTT.

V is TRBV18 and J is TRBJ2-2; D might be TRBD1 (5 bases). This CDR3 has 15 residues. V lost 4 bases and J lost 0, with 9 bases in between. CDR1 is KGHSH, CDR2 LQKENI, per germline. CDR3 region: CASSRDSPNTGELFF. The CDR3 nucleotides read TGTGCCAGCTCACGCGACAGTCCGAACACCGGGGAGCTGTTTTTT. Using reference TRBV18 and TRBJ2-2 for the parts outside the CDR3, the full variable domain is NAGVMQNPRHLVRRRGQEARLRCSPMKGHSHVYWYRQLPEEGLKFMVYLQKENIIDESGMPKERFSAEFPKEGPSILRIQQVVRGDSAAYFCASSRDSPNTGELFFGEGSRLTVL.

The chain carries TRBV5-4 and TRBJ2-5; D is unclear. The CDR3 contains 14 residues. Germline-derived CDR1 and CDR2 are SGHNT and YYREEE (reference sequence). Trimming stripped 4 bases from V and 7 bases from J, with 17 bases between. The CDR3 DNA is TGTGCCAGCAGCGAAACGCCGACCGTTGGGACCCAGTACTTC. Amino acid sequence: CASSETPTVGTQYF.

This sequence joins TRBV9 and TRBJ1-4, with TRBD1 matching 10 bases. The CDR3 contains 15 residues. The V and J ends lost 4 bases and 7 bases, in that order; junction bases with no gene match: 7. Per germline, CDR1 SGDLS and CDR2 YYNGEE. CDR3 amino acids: CASSTMTGGFEKLFF. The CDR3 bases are TGTGCCAGCAGCACAATGACAGGGGGCTTTGAAAAACTGTTTTTT.

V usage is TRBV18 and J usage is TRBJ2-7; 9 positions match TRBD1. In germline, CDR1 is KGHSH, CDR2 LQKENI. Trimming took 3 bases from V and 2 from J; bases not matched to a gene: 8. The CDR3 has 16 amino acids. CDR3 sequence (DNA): TGTGCCAGCTCACCCTATAGGGACAGGGTCGCCTACGAGCAGTACTTC. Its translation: CASSPYRDRVAYEQYF.

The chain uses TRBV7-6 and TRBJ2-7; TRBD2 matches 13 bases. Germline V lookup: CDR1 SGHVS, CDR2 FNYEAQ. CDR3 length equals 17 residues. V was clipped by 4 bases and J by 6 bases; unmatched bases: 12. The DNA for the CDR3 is TGTGCCAGCAGCTCCGGACTAGCGGGAGTAAGGGCCGGCGAGCAGTACTTC. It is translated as CASSSGLAGVRAGEQYF.

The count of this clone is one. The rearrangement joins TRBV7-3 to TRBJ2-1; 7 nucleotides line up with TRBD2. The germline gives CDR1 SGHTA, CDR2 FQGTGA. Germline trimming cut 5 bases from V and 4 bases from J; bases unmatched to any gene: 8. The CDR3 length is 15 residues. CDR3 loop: CASSPGPSGYNEQFF. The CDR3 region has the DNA TGTGCCAGCAGCCCCGGGCCTAGCGGATACAATGAGCAGTTCTTC. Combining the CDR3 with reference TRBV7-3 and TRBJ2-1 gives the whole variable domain GAGVSQTPSNKVTEKGKYVELRCDPISGHTALYWYRQSLGQGPEFLIYFQGTGAADDSGLPNDRFFAVRPEGSVSTLKIQRTERGDSAVYLCASSPGPSGYNEQFFGPGTRLTVL.

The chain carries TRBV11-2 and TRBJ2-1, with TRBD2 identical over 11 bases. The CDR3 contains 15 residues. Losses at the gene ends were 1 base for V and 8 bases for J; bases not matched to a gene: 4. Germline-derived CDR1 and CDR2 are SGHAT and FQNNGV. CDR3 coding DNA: TGTGCCAGCAGCTTAGGCCTAGCGGGAGGTTATGAGCAGTTCTTC. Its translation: CASSLGLAGGYEQFF.